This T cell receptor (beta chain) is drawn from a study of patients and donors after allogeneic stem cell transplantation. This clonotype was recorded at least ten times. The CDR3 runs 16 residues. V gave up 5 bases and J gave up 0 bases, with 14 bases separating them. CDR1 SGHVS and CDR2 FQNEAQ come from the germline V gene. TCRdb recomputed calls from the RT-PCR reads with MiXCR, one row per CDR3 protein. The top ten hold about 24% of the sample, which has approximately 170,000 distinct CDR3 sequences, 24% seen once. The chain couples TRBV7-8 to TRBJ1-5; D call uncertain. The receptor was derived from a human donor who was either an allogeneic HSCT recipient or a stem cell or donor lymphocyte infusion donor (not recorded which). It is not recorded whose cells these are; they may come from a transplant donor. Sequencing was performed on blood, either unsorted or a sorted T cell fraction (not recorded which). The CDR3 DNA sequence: TGTGCCAGCAGCCCCCGGGCGAGAAATAGCAATCAGCCCCAGCATTTT. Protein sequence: CASSPRARNSNQPQHF.